Listed below are T cell receptor beta chains from one sample, sequenced in a study of beta chain features in type 1 diabetes. TCRdb's table, derived via immunoSEQ multiplex PCR, lists solely in-frame clones and lacks some. The sample lists around 250,000 clones; just over 20% were seen once. What was sequenced was naive CD4+ T cells from blood. These receptors were taken from a woman in her forties with type 1 diabetes. Each CDR3 is given with its conserved first and last residue. Each record gives: CDR3 DNA, CDR3 protein, clone size, D gene, J gene, V gene. D genes are given only for firm matches. Only part of the rows carry a size: once, few, many, or a class if the clone is expanded.

TGTGCCAGCAGCCCGGACAGCGAAGCTTTCTTT	CASSPDSEAFF	-	-	TRBJ1-1	TRBV7-2
TGCGCCAGCAGCCAGAACATTCTAGCGGGAGGAACTACCTACGAGCAGTACTTC	CASSQNILAGGTTYEQYF	-	TRBD2	TRBJ2-7	TRBV4-3
TGTGCCATCAGTGGAGACAGGGGTGGCAATCAGCCCCAGCATTTT	CAISGDRGGNQPQHF	few	TRBD1	TRBJ1-5	TRBV10-3
TGTGCCAGCAGTTTAGGGGGGAACACTGAAGCTTTCTTT	CASSLGGNTEAFF	-	-	TRBJ1-1	TRBV6-5
TGCGCCAGCAGCTTGCCAGACAGGATGAACACCGGGGAGCTGTTTTTT	CASSLPDRMNTGELFF	-	-	TRBJ2-2	TRBV5-1
TGCAGCGTTGAACTCCGGACTCCCGGCTACAATGAGCAGTTCTTC	CSVELRTPGYNEQFF	few	-	TRBJ2-1	TRBV29-1
TGTGCCAGCAGCTCCAGGACAGGGGGCGACTATGGCTACACCTTC	CASSSRTGGDYGYTF	-	TRBD1	TRBJ1-2	TRBV7-6
TGTGCCAGCAGAGGTGGGGAGGACTACACCTTC	CASRGGEDYTF	-	-	TRBJ1-2	TRBV6-6
TGTGCCAGCCTGACTAGCGCCTACAATGAGCAGTTCTTC	CASLTSAYNEQFF	few	TRBD2	TRBJ2-1	TRBV28
TGTGCCAGCAGCCGCGGACTTTATAGCAATCAGCCCCAGCATTTT	CASSRGLYSNQPQHF	few	-	TRBJ1-5	TRBV28
TGTGCCAGCAGTCCCAGGGAAAATCAGCCCCAGCATTTT	CASSPRENQPQHF	-	-	TRBJ1-5	TRBV6-5
TGTGCCAGCAGCAAAGGGACTAGCGGGAGTAACACCGGGGAGCTGTTTTTT	CASSKGTSGSNTGELFF	-	-	TRBJ2-2	TRBV21-1
TGTGCCAGCGGGACAATCACAGATACGCAGTATTTT	CASGTITDTQYF	-	-	TRBJ2-3	TRBV7-2
TGCGCCAGCAGCCAGGAAGGACAGGGGGCCTCAGGAAACACCATATATTTT	CASSQEGQGASGNTIYF	-	TRBD1	TRBJ1-3	TRBV4-1
TGCAGCGTTGACCCCACAGGGGGCCCCTACAATGAGCAGTTCTTC	CSVDPTGGPYNEQFF	few	TRBD1	TRBJ2-1	TRBV29-1
TGTGCCAGCAGTAACAGACAGGGCGCATCGGACGAGCAGTACTTC	CASSNRQGASDEQYF	-	TRBD1	TRBJ2-7	TRBV6-5
TGTGCCATCACCCCCCGGCGGGGGGAGACCCAGTACTTC	CAITPRRGETQYF	-	TRBD2	TRBJ2-5	TRBV10-3
TGTGCCAGCAGTCTTACAGGGGTTCAGCCCCAGCATTTT	CASSLTGVQPQHF	few	TRBD1	TRBJ1-5	TRBV9
TGCAGCGTTGTTAATGGGGCTAGTGGCTACACCTTC	CSVVNGASGYTF	few	-	TRBJ1-2	TRBV29-1
TGTGCCAGCAGTTACGGACTTAGGAACGCAGATACGCAGTATTTT	CASSYGLRNADTQYF	-	-	TRBJ2-3	TRBV6-5
TGTGCCAGCAGCACCCTTAGCGGGGCCGCGGAGACCCAGTACTTC	CASSTLSGAAETQYF	-	TRBD2	TRBJ2-5	TRBV7-8
TGTGCCAGCACCAAGACAGGGTCAGAGACCCAGTACTTC	CASTKTGSETQYF	-	TRBD1	TRBJ2-5	TRBV2
TGTGCCAGCAGTTTTCCGCCAGAAGAAAAACTGTTTTTT	CASSFPPEEKLFF	-	-	TRBJ1-4	TRBV28
TGTGCCAGCAGTTACTCGGCAGGGACTAATCAGCCCCAGCATTTT	CASSYSAGTNQPQHF	few	-	TRBJ1-5	TRBV6-5
TGCAGCGTTGTAATTCAGGGTGCCCAGCCCCAGCATTTT	CSVVIQGAQPQHF	-	-	TRBJ1-5	TRBV29-1
TGTGCCAGCAGCCCGGAGCAGTTCTTC	CASSPEQFF	few	-	TRBJ2-1	TRBV7-9
TGCGCCAGCAGCGTGGGGCAGGGGAACTATGGCTACACCTTC	CASSVGQGNYGYTF	few	-	TRBJ1-2	TRBV5-1
TGTGCCAGCAGCTTAGGACAGCCACACGCCTACGAGCAGTACTTC	CASSLGQPHAYEQYF	few	-	TRBJ2-7	TRBV7-2
TGTGCCAGCAGTCCCGCCCAGGGAGGATACGAGCAGTACTTC	CASSPAQGGYEQYF	-	-	TRBJ2-7	TRBV6-5
TGCGCCAGCAGCTTTGCAGGGAGGACTGAAGCTTTCTTT	CASSFAGRTEAFF	few	-	TRBJ1-1	TRBV5-1
TGTGCCAGTAGGAGGGAAGGGGGCTACACCTTC	CASRREGGYTF	-	-	TRBJ1-2	TRBV6-5
TGTGCCAGCAGCCCCCCGGGACAGTCCTACGAGCAGTACTTC	CASSPPGQSYEQYF	-	TRBD1	TRBJ2-7	TRBV28
TGTGCCAGCAGCGACGCAGGGACTAGCACAGATACGCAGTATTTT	CASSDAGTSTDTQYF	-	-	TRBJ2-3	TRBV7-3
TGCGCCAGCAGCATGACAGGCTCGCTTGGGGCCAACGTCCTGACTTTC	CASSMTGSLGANVLTF	few	-	TRBJ2-6	TRBV5-1
TGTGCCAGCTCACCCGTCGGGGAGGGCTACACCTTC	CASSPVGEGYTF	-	-	TRBJ1-2	TRBV18
TGCGCCAGCAGTCCGGGACAGGAGATGAACTATGGCTACACCTTC	CASSPGQEMNYGYTF	-	TRBD1	TRBJ1-2	TRBV23-1
TGTGCCGGGTCCCAGGACAGGGCTACCTACGAGCAGTACTTC	CAGSQDRATYEQYF	few	TRBD1	TRBJ2-7	TRBV30
TGCGCCAGCAGCCAAGATCGAGGGGAAAGGGACAGGGACTTC	CASSQDRGERDRDF	-	TRBD1	TRBJ2-4	TRBV4-1
TGTGCCAGCAGCGACCCAGGGGCACCCGGCGGCTACACCTTC	CASSDPGAPGGYTF	-	-	TRBJ1-2	TRBV7-2
TGTGCCAGCAGCTTGTGGAGGGATCAGCCCCAGCATTTT	CASSLWRDQPQHF	-	-	TRBJ1-5	TRBV5-5
TGTGCCTGGAGTGGGTCGAGTGAAAAACTGTTTTTT	CAWSGSSEKLFF	-	-	TRBJ1-4	TRBV30
TGTGCCAGCTCGCCCGGGACACAGAACACTGAAGCTTTCTTT	CASSPGTQNTEAFF	-	-	TRBJ1-1	TRBV18
TGCGCCAGCAGCTTGCCGACAGGGGCCAAAAACATTCAGTACTTC	CASSLPTGAKNIQYF	-	TRBD1	TRBJ2-4	TRBV5-1
TGTGCCAGCAGTTTCGGGACAGGGAGCTATGGCTACACCTTC	CASSFGTGSYGYTF	-	TRBD1	TRBJ1-2	TRBV27
TGTGCCAGCAGCCCGCAGGGGGGAGAGACCCAGTACTTC	CASSPQGGETQYF	few	-	TRBJ2-5	TRBV5-4
TGTGCCAGCAGGAAGGGGGCAGACTATGGCTACACCTTC	CASRKGADYGYTF	-	TRBD1	TRBJ1-2	TRBV7-9
TGTGCCTGGACACGAAGGGAGGACACGGGTGAAAAACTGTTTTTT	CAWTRREDTGEKLFF	-	-	TRBJ1-4	TRBV30
TGTGCCAGCAGCTCTACGGGACACCAGTACTTC	CASSSTGHQYF	few	-	TRBJ2-7	TRBV28
TGTGCCAGCAGTTTATCGGGACTAGCGGGAGACACCGGGGAGCTGTTTTTT	CASSLSGLAGDTGELFF	few	TRBD2	TRBJ2-2	TRBV28
TGTGCCAGCAGCGTAGAAGCAGGGCCGAAATCTGGAAACACCATATATTTT	CASSVEAGPKSGNTIYF	-	-	TRBJ1-3	TRBV9
TGTGCCAGCAGCCAGCCCCCGAGGCGGGAGGGTAATGAGCAGTTCTTC	CASSQPPRREGNEQFF	-	TRBD2	TRBJ2-1	TRBV4-2
TGTGCCAGCAGCTTGGTTCTAGCGGGGAATGAGCAGTTCTTC	CASSLVLAGNEQFF	few	TRBD2	TRBJ2-1	TRBV7-2
TGTGCCAGCAGCTTAGGGGGACTAGGCAATGAGCAGTTCTTC	CASSLGGLGNEQFF	few	TRBD2	TRBJ2-1	TRBV11-3
TGTGCCAGCAGTTACTTTAGCGGGGGAGACAATGAGCAGTTCTTC	CASSYFSGGDNEQFF	-	TRBD2	TRBJ2-1	TRBV6-5
TGTGCCAGCAGTCCCAGGGATGATAATTCACCCCTCCACTTT	CASSPRDDNSPLHF	-	-	TRBJ1-6	TRBV28